The sequence of this T cell receptor beta chain was determined in a study of response to subunit inactivated influenza vaccine. Study results and limitations: The authors proposed limited new T cell recruitment per seasonal influenza vaccination.

Germline V CDR1 and CDR2: MNHNS, SASEGT. CDR3 length equals 16 residues. V lost 5 bases and J lost 1; bases outside the gene matches: 9. This clonotype was detected ten times or more. Its antigen is unidentified. MiXCR was run by TCRdb on the RT-PCR reads, yielding one entry per CDR3 protein. The table includes roughly 700,000 distinct CDR3 sequences, 11% to 15% detected once. The V call is TRBV6-1, the J call TRBJ1-1; 8 nucleotides line up with TRBD1. The source is a man in his fifties or sixties who received an inactivated influenza vaccine. The sample in question was PBMCs from blood, obtained 14 days before vaccination. The CDR3 DNA follows: TGTGCCAGCAGTCTTTCCAGGGACAGGAGGAACACTGAAGCTTTCTTT. Translation: CASSLSRDRRNTEAFF.